This TCR beta chain stems from a study of OX40 agonist ivuxolimab in advanced cancers. Study findings and constraints: On average, CD8+ T cells showed a greater number of expanded clones than CD4+.

Data came from immunoSEQ multiplex PCR; TCRdb stores just in-frame clones and leaves some out. The sample records around 17,000 clones, 75% to 90% being singletons. As for this clone: The antigen is not known.

The sample in question was CD4+ or CD8+ T cells sorted from blood, obtained in a trial of the OX40 agonist ivuxolimab. This receptor was taken from an adult with an advanced solid tumor such as melanoma, head and neck, liver or kidney cancer.

The CDR3 here is CASSIFSTGTAFYEQYF. CDR3 nucleotide sequence: TGTGCCAGTAGTATATTCTCGACAGGCACTGCTTTCTACGAGCAGTACTTC. J is TRBJ2-7 and V is TRBV19; the D gene is possibly TRBD1 (6 bases). V was pared by 2 bases and J by 3 bases, with 20 bases between. CDR1 and CDR2 from the germline V gene are LNHDA and SQIVND (reference sequence). The CDR3 is 17 residues long.